This record looks at one T cell receptor (beta chain) sequence and its context. V lost 5 bases and J 3 bases, leaving 7 bases between the germline ends. The germline CDR1 and CDR2 sequences are LGHNT and FRNRAP. The CDR3 spans 12 residues. This sample stems from a study of T cell changes during pregnancy in multiple sclerosis. Produced via immunoSEQ multiplex PCR; TCRdb's table is partial and in-frame only. The sample contains under 120,000 clones, roughly nine tenths of which appear only once. The rearrangement uses TRBV12-5 and TRBJ1-1; D possibly corresponds to TRBD1 (5 bases). This clonotype was sampled from a female donor with multiple sclerosis, enrolled in a pregnancy study. The sequencing here drew on peripheral blood, taken after pregnancy. CDR3 DNA: TGTGCTAGTGGTCCCAGGGACACTGAAGCTTTCTTT. It translates to CASGPRDTEAFF.